Sequencing of this T cell receptor (beta chain) was carried out in a study of shared clonotypes between healthy human individuals. Study-wide points: Naive CD4 clonotypes overlapped across a few donors at about 5%.

All of the donors resided in Nashville, Tennessee, and each was a Caucasian adult. Memory CD4+ cells were the fraction left after CD45RA+ naive selection. Measured with immunoSEQ multiplex PCR; TCRdb has only the in-frame clones, and not every one. The data contain 2 million to 3 million clones, approximately 93% of them singletons. The CDR3 is made up of 13 amino acids. Trimming took 8 bases from V and 2 from J, leaving 13 bases between them. Germline-derived CDR1 and CDR2 are MDHEN and SYDVKM. About this clone: The antigen is unknown.

Sequenced material: naive CD4+ T cells from PBMCs. Subset noted: CD45RA+ positively selected. The receptor's source is a man in his late teens or twenties in good health. Some clones in this sample may be carry-over from other donors' samples. The chain combines TRBV28 with TRBJ2-7; possibly TRBD2 for D (6 bases). CDR3 in amino acids: CASARLGAYEQYF. In DNA, the CDR3 is TGTGCCAGCGCGCGACTAGGGGCCTACGAGCAGTACTTC.